This TCR beta chain was identified during a study of shared clonotypes between healthy human individuals (dated by TCRdb to 2018 to 2021). Context from the whole study: The cohort comprised a couple of women and a few men aged 18 to 49 years. For each donor, three plates each were used for CD4 naive and CD4 memory, two plates were used for CD8 naive, and one plate was used for CD8 memory. Blood TCR repertoires of four to six healthy adults were deeply sequenced to estimate repertoire size and the extent of clonotype sharing between individuals. Libraries were prepared and TCR repertoires were sequenced by different laboratories using diverse techniques, in order to increase sequencing depth and limit assay-specific biases. Between about 0.85 and 8.9 billion PBMCs per donor were obtained by leukapheresis.

The donors were healthy, HIV-negative adults who had no recently reported acute infections or vaccinations. Every donor was a Caucasian adult living in Nashville, Tennessee, USA. CD4+ T cells were enriched by magnetic negative selection; naive cells were then positively selected on CD45RA, and the negative fraction formed the memory subset. After blood collection by leukapheresis, PBMCs were isolated using Ficoll-Histopaque density gradient centrifugation and then cryopreserved in the vapor phase of liquid nitrogen. Analytical flow cytometry was used to check the purity and quantity of each magnetically sorted T cell population. Each sorted fraction had its genomic DNA isolated and then quantified by UV absorbance on a Nanodrop 2000c. The germline V gene supplies CDR1 SGHRS and CDR2 YFSETQ. Ends trimmed: V by 2 bases, J by 5 bases; bases unmatched to a gene: 9. The CDR3 measures 15 amino acids from cysteine to phenylalanine. The sequence is cut down to CDR3 DNA, 45 bases in frame from base 1.

Concerning this clone itself: This receptor's antigen is unknown. There are no base qualities to consult, and no much larger clone falls within one base.

Results and caveats for the whole study, not just this receptor: Sharing across a few donors was observed for 4.5% to 6.5% of naive CD4, around 3.5% of naive CD8, about 2.5% of memory CD4, and roughly 0.4% of memory CD8 clonotypes. Pairwise subsampling led to the expectation that sequencing depth would affect the degree of clonotype sharing among donors. Naive subsets generally had larger estimated clonotype richness than memory subsets. Compared with non-shared clonotypes, clonotypes shared by all four sorted-subset donors had higher generation probabilities. Because the study included a small number of donors, the genetic and exposure-history diversity represented was limited. Even with the large sequencing depth, rarefaction of the sorted-subset datasets indicated that sequencing was incomplete. Sampling was restricted to blood, and TCR repertoires in tissue are likely to differ from TCR repertoires in blood.

TCR CDR3 regions were amplified from genomic DNA by multiplex PCR using the deep immunoSEQ assay. Genomic DNA extracted from each cell subset was distributed evenly over all wells of several immunoSEQ 96-well plates, and each plate served as one replicate. For sorted subsets, each replicate PCR was loaded with roughly 0.2 ug genomic DNA, equivalent to 30,000 or so T cell genomes. The purified libraries were quantified using a Qubit 3.0 fluorometer, sized with a Bioanalyzer 2100, and then quantified again using the KAPA Library Quantification kit. Every immunoSEQ 96-well plate was sequenced on a dedicated single-read 150-cycle Illumina NextSeq 550 flow cell. In the paper's pipeline: The immunoSEQ output contained only junctional sequences without quality scores, so filtering could not match that applied to full-length reads. To assign V/J genes and CDR3, sequences were annotated using PyIR, a Python wrapper for IgBLAST v1.9, with IMGT germline references. Reads were filtered out if the reads had weak V/J assignments (E-value above 1e-6), no CDR3, stop codons, out-of-frame junctions, or ambiguous translated residues. V3J clonotypes were defined as sequences sharing an identical inferred V gene, J gene, and CDR3 amino acid sequence. To compute the percentage overlap between repertoires, the number of shared unique clonotypes was divided by the size of the smaller repertoire. RTK rarefaction, the Chao1 estimator, and Recon v2.1 estimates of unobserved clonotypes were used to assess repertoire richness. OLGA was used to compute generation probabilities for all TCRbeta clonotypes that the gDNA method yielded from four donors. TCRdb provides this immuneACCESS table in a form limited to in-frame rearrangements. Some clones are lacking; in checked studies, under half of them reflect an unresolved V gene, and why the rest are absent is not known. The D gene and trimming were derived from the DNA, and the V and J assignments and clone size from that table. This sample comprises over a million clones, around 78% of them detected only once. The biggest ten clones account for 0.55% to 0.7% of the sample.

The sample consisted of memory CD4+ T cells from PBMCs. The cell subset or site label here, explained by the study, means: CD45RA-negative fraction. The rearranged segments are TRBV5-1 and TRBJ2-5; TRBD1 aligns with 7 central bases. This clonotype originated in a man aged 18 to 29 in good health. Some clones in this sample may be carry-over from other donors' samples. The CDR3 amino acid sequence is: CASSFFQGVEETQYF. The sequenced DNA: TGCGCCAGCAGCTTTTTTCAGGGGGTTGAGGAGACCCAGTACTTC.